The 29 T cell receptor beta chains reported below all come from one sample, sequenced in a study of T cells expressing NK-cell markers (dated by TCRdb to between 2020 and 2021). The protocol used for the library was 5' RACE. Sequenced using an Illumina HiSeq 2000. TCRdb reprocessed the reads, reporting each CDR3 protein sequence once and no DNA. This sample's clone table shows approximately 420,000 distinct CDR3 sequences. Roughly 10% of the sample comes from the top ten. Specimen: blood T cells: a sorted CD56 or NKG2C T cell subset, CD4+ or CD8+ T cells, or bulk PBMC T cells (not recorded which). All receptors derive from a woman aged 45-60 years in good health. Donor details come from another sample of the same person, matched by shared clones.

This chain links TRBV29-1 with TRBJ1-1. CDR1 SQVTM and CDR2 ANQGSEA come from the germline V gene. The CDR3 length is 11 residues. This chain's CDR3 is CSDHSSMVAFF. Full variable domain (rest looked up from reference TRBV29-1 and TRBJ1-1): SAVISQKPSRDICQRGTSLTIQCQVDSQVTMMFWYRQQPGQSLTLIATANQGSEATYESGFVIDKFPISRPNLTFSTLTVSNMSPEDSSIYLCSDHSSMVAFFGQGTRLTVV.

The chain carries TRBV6-1 and TRBJ2-1; TCRdb outputs TRBD2, but without DNA this stays unchecked. There are 12 residues in the CDR3. Germline lookup yields CDR1 MNHNS and CDR2 SASEGT. CDR3 region: CASRPGTAMWFF.

This sequence joins TRBV5-1 and TRBJ2-1; the D call of TRBD2 rests on TCRdb alone, since no DNA is present to check it. From germline, CDR1 is SGHRS and CDR2 YFSETQ. The CDR3 length is 13 residues. The CDR3 loop reads CASGTTSHNEQFF.

CDR3 amino acids: CASSQLAGEVYEQYF. The J gene is TRBJ2-7, the V gene TRBV11-2; TCRdb lists TRBD2, though no DNA is available to test this call. Looked up from germline, CDR1 is SGHAT and CDR2 is FQNNGV. CDR3 length: 15 residues.

The chain couples TRBV7-9 to TRBJ2-1; TCRdb proposes TRBD1, but this gene call is untestable without DNA. CDR3 size: 12 residues. The germline gives CDR1 SEHNR, CDR2 FQNEAQ (reference sequence). CDR3 in amino acids: CASTRQGGEQFF.

The V gene is TRBV12-3 or TRBV12-4, the J gene TRBJ1-2; TCRdb picks TRBD1, but there is no DNA to check that call. This CDR3 is 13 amino acids long. The CDR3 spells CASSLARVYGYTF.

The chain employs TRBV11-2 and TRBJ2-3. Per the germline V gene, CDR1 is SGHAT and CDR2 is FQNNGV. There are 14 residues in the CDR3. This CDR3 is CASSLERVADTQYF. The full variable domain, with the rest looked up from reference TRBV11-2 and TRBJ2-3, is EAGVAQSPRYKIIEKRQSVAFWCNPISGHATLYWYQQILGQGPKLLIQFQNNGVVDDSQLPKDRFSAERLKGVDSTLKIQPAKLEDSAVYLCASSLERVADTQYFGPGTRLTVL.

J is TRBJ1-2 and V is TRBV20-1; TCRdb's assignment of TRBD1 cannot be checked, as there is no DNA. This CDR3 spans 16 amino acids. The V gene's germline CDR1 is DFQATT and CDR2 SNEGSKA (reference sequence). The CDR3 region is CSARDAGGRVDYGYTF.

The chain has TRBV20-1 and TRBJ2-3; TCRdb outputs TRBD2, but without DNA this stays unchecked. The CDR3 has 21 amino acids. The germline gives CDR1 DFQATT, CDR2 SNEGSKA (reference sequence). The CDR3 loop is CSASGSGATRAGGGLTDTQYF.

The chain has TRBV4-1 and TRBJ1-2. The germline V gene encodes CDR1 MGHRA and CDR2 YSYEKL. The CDR3 consists of 16 residues. The chain's CDR3 is CASSQGVAKAMGGYTF.

The chain recombines TRBV9 with TRBJ2-2. Germline-derived CDR1 and CDR2 are SGDLS and YYNGEE. This CDR3 is 14 amino acids long. CDR3 region: CASRETRNTGELFF.

The chain uses TRBV18 and TRBJ1-1; the D call from TCRdb, TRBD1, cannot be confirmed without DNA. The CDR3 contains 18 residues. Germline V gives CDR1 KGHSH, CDR2 LQKENI. This CDR3 reads CASSPLSGSLEGNTEAFF.

The rearrangement uses TRBV4-1 and TRBJ2-2; checking the TCRdb D call of TRBD2 is not possible without DNA. There are 19 residues in the CDR3. The V gene's germline CDR1 is MGHRA and CDR2 YSYEKL. The CDR3 sequence: CASSQDPSLAGGHTGELFF.

The genes are TRBV30 and TRBJ1-2; with no DNA, the TCRdb D assignment of TRBD1 cannot be verified. From germline, CDR1 is GTSNPN and CDR2 SVGIG (reference sequence). CDR3 length: 15 amino acids. CDR3 residues: CAWSVLRTGGYGYTF.

The chain combines TRBV20-1 with TRBJ2-5; with no DNA, the TCRdb D assignment of TRBD2 cannot be verified. The length of the CDR3 is 16 residues. The germline CDR1 and CDR2 sequences are DFQATT and SNEGSKA (reference sequence). The CDR3: CSANPRLAEVRETQYF.

V gene TRBV24-1 combines with J gene TRBJ2-2; absent DNA, TCRdb's TRBD2 call cannot be checked. Germline V gene sequence: CDR1 KGHDR, CDR2 SFDVKD. The CDR3 runs 19 residues. The CDR3: CATSDLSSRLAGGVGELFF.

The V gene is TRBV19, the J gene TRBJ2-7; the D call from TCRdb, TRBD1, cannot be confirmed without DNA. Germline V gene sequence: CDR1 LNHDA, CDR2 SQIVND (reference sequence). CDR3 size: 15 residues. The CDR3 loop is CASSIGWGASYEQYF.

The gene calls are TRBV12-3 or TRBV12-4 and TRBJ2-1; the TCRdb call, TRBD1, lacks DNA for checking. CDR3 length equals 16 residues. The CDR3 is CASIDQAKGPLGKQFF.

The chain couples TRBV6-2 or TRBV6-3 to TRBJ2-7; the D gene TCRdb calls, TRBD2, cannot be checked with no DNA. The germline CDR1 and CDR2 sequences are MNHEY and SVGEGT. The CDR3 runs 14 residues. The CDR3 region is CASSYGLAGTEQYF.

The J gene is TRBJ1-5, the V gene TRBV20-1. The CDR3 is 12 amino acids. Germline-derived CDR1 and CDR2 are DFQATT and SNEGSKA (reference sequence). CDR3 loop: CSASRASQPQHF.

The chain joins TRBV5-1 to TRBJ1-2. CDR1 and CDR2 (germline): SGHRS, YFSETQ. This CDR3 has 13 residues. The CDR3 loop is CASSLLGIYGYTF.

The gene calls are TRBV7-9 and TRBJ1-2; TCRdb returns TRBD1, unconfirmable since there is no DNA. The V gene's germline CDR1 is SEHNR and CDR2 FQNEAQ (reference sequence). The CDR3 runs 15 residues. The chain's CDR3 is CASSALGQVDYGYTF.

The genes are TRBV6-5 and TRBJ2-1; TCRdb returns TRBD2, unconfirmable since there is no DNA. The CDR3 sequence is 15 residues long. Germline values: CDR1 MNHEY, CDR2 SVGAGI. CDR3 amino acids: CASSPRGLASNEQFF.

The chain couples TRBV5-6 to TRBJ2-3; TCRdb outputs TRBD1, but without DNA this stays unchecked. CDR3 size: 15 residues. Per the germline V gene, CDR1 is SGHDT and CDR2 is YYEEEE. CDR3 loop: CARIGTNTSTDTQYF.

The chain carries TRBV12-5 and TRBJ1-1. The CDR3 spans 11 residues. Germline V gene sequence: CDR1 LGHNT, CDR2 FRNRAP. The CDR3 region is CASGKTAEAFF.

V usage is TRBV6-1 and J usage is TRBJ2-2; the TCRdb call, TRBD2, lacks DNA for checking. CDR1 and CDR2 (germline): MNHNS, SASEGT. The CDR3 runs to 17 residues. CDR3 region: CASSKIPGTSGSGELFF.

The rearrangement uses TRBV5-1 and TRBJ2-1; TCRdb lists TRBD1, though no DNA is available to test this call. The CDR3 covers 15 residues. Germline loops: CDR1 SGHRS, CDR2 YFSETQ. CDR3 region: CASSLRDSQYNEQFF.

V gene TRBV11-2 combines with J gene TRBJ2-1; TCRdb names TRBD1, which stays unverified in the absence of DNA. The CDR3 runs 17 residues. The V gene's germline CDR1 is SGHAT and CDR2 FQNNGV. Here the CDR3 reads CASSVSLTRDTYNEQFF.

The J gene is TRBJ2-3, the V gene TRBV20-1; TCRdb's assignment of TRBD2 cannot be checked, as there is no DNA. CDR1 is DFQATT, CDR2 SNEGSKA, per germline (reference sequence). This CDR3 region has 15 residues. CDR3 in amino acids: CSARLLATVTDTQYF.